This TCR beta chain was documented in a study of T cells in localized non-small cell lung cancer. The study, taken as a whole, reports: Measurement of T cell clonality placed uninvolved adjacent lung highest, above the level in tumor. Because researchers sequenced only one region of the tumor, heterogeneity is still possible. Longer overall survival was associated with a higher density of T cells in the blood. A median about 56 of the top 100 tumor clones appeared in adjacent lung.

Assay: immunoSEQ multiplex PCR; the TCRdb copy retains only in-frame clones and omits some. The table lists 50,000 or so clones, approximately 80% of them singletons. This CDR3 spans 12 amino acids. The V and J ends lost 7 bases and 8 bases respectively, with 14 bases between them. The germline gives CDR1 LNHDA, CDR2 SQIVND (reference sequence). In the case of this clone: What it binds is unknown.

This sample comprised peripheral blood, obtained before any cancer treatment. The TCR was taken from a female donor at least 60 years old with stage II squamous cell lung carcinoma. The V gene is TRBV19, the J gene TRBJ1-2, with D possibly TRBD1 on 6 matching bases. CDR3 residues: CASNPTGRGYTF. The CDR3 DNA follows: TGTGCCAGTAACCCGACAGGAAGAGGCTACACCTTC.